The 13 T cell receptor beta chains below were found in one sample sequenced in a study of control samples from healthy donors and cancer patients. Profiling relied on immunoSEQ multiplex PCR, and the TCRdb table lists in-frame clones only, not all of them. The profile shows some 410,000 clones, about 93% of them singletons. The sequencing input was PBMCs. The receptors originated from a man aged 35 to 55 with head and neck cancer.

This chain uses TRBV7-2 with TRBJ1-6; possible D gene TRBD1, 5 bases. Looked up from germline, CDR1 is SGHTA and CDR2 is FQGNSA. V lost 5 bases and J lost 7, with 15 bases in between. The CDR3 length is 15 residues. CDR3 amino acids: CASSPKLGVNSPLHF. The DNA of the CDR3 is TGTGCCAGCAGCCCCAAGCTAGGGGTCAATTCACCCCTCCACTTT.

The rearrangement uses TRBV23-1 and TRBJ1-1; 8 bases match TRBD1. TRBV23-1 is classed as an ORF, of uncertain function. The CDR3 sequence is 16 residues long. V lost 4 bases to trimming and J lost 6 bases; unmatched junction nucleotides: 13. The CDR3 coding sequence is TGCGCCAGCAGTCGACAGGGGCCCACAGATGGCTCTGAAGCTTTCTTT. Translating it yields CASSRQGPTDGSEAFF.

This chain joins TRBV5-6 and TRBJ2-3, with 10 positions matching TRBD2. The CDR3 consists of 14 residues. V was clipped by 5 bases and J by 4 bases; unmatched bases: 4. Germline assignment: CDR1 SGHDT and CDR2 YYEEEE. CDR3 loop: CASRAGGVPDTQYF. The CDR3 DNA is TGTGCCAGCAGAGCGGGAGGGGTCCCAGATACGCAGTATTTT.

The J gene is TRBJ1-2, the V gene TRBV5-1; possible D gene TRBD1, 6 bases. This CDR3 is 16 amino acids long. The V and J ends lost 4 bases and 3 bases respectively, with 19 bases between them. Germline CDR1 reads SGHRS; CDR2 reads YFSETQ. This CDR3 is CASSSSGQSLHYGYTF. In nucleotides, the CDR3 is TGCGCCAGCAGCAGCTCTGGACAGAGCTTACACTATGGCTACACCTTC.

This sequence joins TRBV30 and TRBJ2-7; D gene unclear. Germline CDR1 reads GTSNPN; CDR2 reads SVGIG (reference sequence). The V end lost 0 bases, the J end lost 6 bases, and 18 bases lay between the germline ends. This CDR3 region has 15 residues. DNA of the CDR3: TGTGCCTGGAGTGTACTGGCAGCCATCGCCGGCGAGCAGTACTTC. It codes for CAWSVLAAIAGEQYF.

In nucleotides, the CDR3 is TGCAGCGTTGAGGGGTCAGGGGATGAGCAGTACTTC. Protein sequence: CSVEGSGDEQYF. The J gene is TRBJ2-7, the V gene TRBV29-1; D is possibly TRBD1 (6 bases). CDR1 is SQVTM, CDR2 ANQGSEA, per germline. The CDR3 length is 12 residues. Trimming shortened V by 3 bases and J by 7 bases, and 13 bases separated the two germline ends.

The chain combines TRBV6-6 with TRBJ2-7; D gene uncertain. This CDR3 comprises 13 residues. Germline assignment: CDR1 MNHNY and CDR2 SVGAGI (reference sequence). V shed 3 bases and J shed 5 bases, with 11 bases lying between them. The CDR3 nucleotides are TGTGCCAGCAGTTATCGTGGATTTGACGAGCAGTACTTC. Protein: CASSYRGFDEQYF.

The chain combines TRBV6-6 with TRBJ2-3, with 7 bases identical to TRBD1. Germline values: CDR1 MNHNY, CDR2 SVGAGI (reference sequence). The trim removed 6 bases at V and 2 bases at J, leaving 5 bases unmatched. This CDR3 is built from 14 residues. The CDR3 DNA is TGTGCCAGCAGGGCAGGGACAGACACAGATACGCAGTATTTT. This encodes CASRAGTDTDTQYF.

The CDR3: CASSIPESGNTIYF. The DNA of the CDR3 is TGTGCCAGTAGTATACCGGAATCTGGAAACACCATATATTTT. The chain carries TRBV19 and TRBJ1-3; D ambiguous. Trimming cost V 2 bases and J 1 base, with 6 bases left between them. Germline V gene data show CDR1 as LNHDA and CDR2 as SQIVND (reference sequence). The CDR3 is 14 amino acids.

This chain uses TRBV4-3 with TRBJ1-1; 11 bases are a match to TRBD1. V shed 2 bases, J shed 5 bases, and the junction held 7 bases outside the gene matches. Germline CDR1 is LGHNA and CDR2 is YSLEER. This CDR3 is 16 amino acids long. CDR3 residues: CASSQRTGGAWTEAFF. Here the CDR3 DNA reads TGCGCCAGCAGCCAACGGACAGGGGGCGCTTGGACTGAAGCTTTCTTT.

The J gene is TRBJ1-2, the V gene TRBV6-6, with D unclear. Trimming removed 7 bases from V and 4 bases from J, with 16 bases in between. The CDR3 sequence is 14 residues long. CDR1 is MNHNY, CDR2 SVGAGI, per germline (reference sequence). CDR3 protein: CASTKTPRVYGYTF. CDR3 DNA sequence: TGTGCCAGCACCAAAACCCCACGAGTCTATGGCTACACCTTC.

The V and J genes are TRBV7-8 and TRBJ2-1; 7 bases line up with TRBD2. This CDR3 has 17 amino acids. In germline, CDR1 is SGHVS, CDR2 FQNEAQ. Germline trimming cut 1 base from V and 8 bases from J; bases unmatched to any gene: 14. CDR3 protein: CASSLGLADLRVDEQFF. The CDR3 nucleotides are TGTGCCAGCAGCTTAGGGCTAGCGGACCTCAGAGTGGATGAGCAGTTCTTC.

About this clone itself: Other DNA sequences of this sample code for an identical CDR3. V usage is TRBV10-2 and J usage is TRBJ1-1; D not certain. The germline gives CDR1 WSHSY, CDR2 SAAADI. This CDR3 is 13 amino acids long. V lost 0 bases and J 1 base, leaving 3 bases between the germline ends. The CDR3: CASSESENTEAFF. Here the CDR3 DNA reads TGCGCCAGCAGTGAGTCAGAGAACACTGAAGCTTTCTTT.